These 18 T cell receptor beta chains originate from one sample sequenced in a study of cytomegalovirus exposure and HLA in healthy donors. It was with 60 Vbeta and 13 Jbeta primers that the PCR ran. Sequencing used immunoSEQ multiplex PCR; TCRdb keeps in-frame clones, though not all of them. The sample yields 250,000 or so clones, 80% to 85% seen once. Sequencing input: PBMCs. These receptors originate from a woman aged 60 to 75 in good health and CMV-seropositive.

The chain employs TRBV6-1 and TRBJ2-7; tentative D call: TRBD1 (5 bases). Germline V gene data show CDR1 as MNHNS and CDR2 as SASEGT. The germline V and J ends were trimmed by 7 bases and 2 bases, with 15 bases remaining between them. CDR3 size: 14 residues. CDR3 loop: CASTRATFTYEQYF. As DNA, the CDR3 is TGTGCCAGCACCAGGGCCACCTTTACCTACGAGCAGTACTTC.

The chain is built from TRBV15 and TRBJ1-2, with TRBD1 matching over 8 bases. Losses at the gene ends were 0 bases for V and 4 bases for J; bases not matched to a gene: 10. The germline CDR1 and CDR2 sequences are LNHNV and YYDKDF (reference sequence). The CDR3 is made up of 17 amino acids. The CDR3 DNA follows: TGTGCCACCAGCAGAGAGGGGCAGGGGGCTCAGACCTATGGCTACACCTTC. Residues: CATSREGQGAQTYGYTF. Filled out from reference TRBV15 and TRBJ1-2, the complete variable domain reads DAMVIQNPRYQVTQFGKPVTLSCSQTLNHNVMYWYQQKSSQAPKLLFHYYDKDFNNEADTPDNFQSRRPNTSFCFLDIRSPGLGDTAMYLCATSREGQGAQTYGYTFGSGTRLTVV.

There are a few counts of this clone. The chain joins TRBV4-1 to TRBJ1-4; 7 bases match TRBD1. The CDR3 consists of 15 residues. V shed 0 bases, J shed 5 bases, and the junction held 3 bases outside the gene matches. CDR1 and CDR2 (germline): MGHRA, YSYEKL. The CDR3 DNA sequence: TGCGCCAGCAGCCAAGAAGGCAGGGGGAATGAAAAACTGTTTTTT. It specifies CASSQEGRGNEKLFF.

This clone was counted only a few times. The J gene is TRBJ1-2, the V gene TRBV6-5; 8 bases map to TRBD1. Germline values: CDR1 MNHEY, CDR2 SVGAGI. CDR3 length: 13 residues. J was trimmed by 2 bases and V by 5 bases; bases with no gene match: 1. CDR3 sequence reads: CASSRTGNYGYTF. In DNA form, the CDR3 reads TGTGCCAGCAGTCGGACAGGGAACTATGGCTACACCTTC.

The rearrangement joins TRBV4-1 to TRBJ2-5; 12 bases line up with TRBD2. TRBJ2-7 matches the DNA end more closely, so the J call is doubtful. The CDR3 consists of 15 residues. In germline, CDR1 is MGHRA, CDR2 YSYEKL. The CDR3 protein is CASSPGLAGSYEQYF. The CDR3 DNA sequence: TGCGCCAGCAGCCCCGGACTAGCGGGGTCCTACGAGCAGTACTTC.

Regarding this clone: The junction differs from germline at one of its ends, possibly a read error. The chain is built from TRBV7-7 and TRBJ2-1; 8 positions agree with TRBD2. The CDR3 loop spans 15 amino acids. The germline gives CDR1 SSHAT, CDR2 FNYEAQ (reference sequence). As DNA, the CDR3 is TGTGCTAGCAGCTTGGGAGCGGGAGCCTACAATGAGCAGTTCTTC. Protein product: CASSLGAGAYNEQFF.

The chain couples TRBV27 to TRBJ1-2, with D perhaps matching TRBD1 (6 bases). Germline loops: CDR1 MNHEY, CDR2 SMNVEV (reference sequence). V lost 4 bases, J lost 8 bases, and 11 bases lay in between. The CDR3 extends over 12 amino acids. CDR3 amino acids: CASSSTGYGYTF. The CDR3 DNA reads TGTGCCAGCAGTTCGACAGGATACGGCTACACCTTC.

The chain's CDR3 is CASADTRQGSETQYF. As DNA, the CDR3 is TGTGCCAGCGCCGATACGAGGCAGGGTAGCGAGACCCAGTACTTC. The J gene is TRBJ2-5, the V gene TRBV14; D may be TRBD1 (5 bases). The CDR3 has 15 amino acids. Germline CDR1 reads SGHDN; CDR2 reads FVKESK. Trimming stripped 8 bases from V and 5 bases from J, with 21 bases between.

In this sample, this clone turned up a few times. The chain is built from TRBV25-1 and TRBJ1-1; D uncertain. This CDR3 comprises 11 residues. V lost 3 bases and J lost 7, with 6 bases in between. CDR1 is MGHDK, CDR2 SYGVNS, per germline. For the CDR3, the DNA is TGTGCCAGCAGTGATTTCCTTGAAGCTTTCTTT. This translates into CASSDFLEAFF.

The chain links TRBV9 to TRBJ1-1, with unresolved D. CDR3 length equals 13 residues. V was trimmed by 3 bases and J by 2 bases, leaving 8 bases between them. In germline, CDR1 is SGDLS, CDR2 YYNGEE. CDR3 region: CASSGGSNTEAFF. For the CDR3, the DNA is TGTGCCAGCAGCGGAGGTTCTAACACTGAAGCTTTCTTT.

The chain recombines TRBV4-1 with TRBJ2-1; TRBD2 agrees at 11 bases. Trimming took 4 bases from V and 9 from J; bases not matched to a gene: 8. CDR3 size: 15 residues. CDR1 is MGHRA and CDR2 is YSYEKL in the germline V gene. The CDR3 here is CASSLRLAGSGEQFF. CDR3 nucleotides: TGCGCCAGCAGCCTACGACTAGCGGGAAGTGGTGAGCAGTTCTTC.

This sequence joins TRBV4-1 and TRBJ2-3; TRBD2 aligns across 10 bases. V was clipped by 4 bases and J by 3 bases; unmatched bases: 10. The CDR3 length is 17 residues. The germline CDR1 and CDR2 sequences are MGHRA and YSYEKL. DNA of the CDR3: TGCGCCAGCAGCCCTTACAAGGGACTAGCGTATACAGATACGCAGTATTTT. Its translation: CASSPYKGLAYTDTQYF.

CDR3: CASNTGGGRGNEKLFF. Here the CDR3 DNA reads TGTGCCAGTAATACTGGGGGCGGCAGGGGAAATGAAAAACTGTTTTTT. This chain links TRBV19 with TRBJ1-4, with a weak D call TRBD1 (6 bases). The CDR3 is 16 residues long. Germline V gives CDR1 LNHDA, CDR2 SQIVND (reference sequence). V lost 7 bases and J lost 5, with 20 bases in between.

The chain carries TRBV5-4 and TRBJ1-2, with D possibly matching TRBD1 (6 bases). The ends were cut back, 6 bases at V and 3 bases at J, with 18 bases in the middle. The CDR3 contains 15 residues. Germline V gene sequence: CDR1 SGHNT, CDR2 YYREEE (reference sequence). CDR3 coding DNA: TGTGCCAGCACCCCGGGCGGGGGCTTGGACTATGGCTACACCTTC. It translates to CASTPGGGLDYGYTF.

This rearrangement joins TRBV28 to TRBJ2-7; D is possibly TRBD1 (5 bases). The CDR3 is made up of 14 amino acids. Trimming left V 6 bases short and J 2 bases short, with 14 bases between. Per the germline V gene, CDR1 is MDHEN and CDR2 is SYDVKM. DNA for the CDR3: TGTGCCAGCAGGGCCCCAGGGCTCCCCTACGAGCAGTACTTC. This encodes CASRAPGLPYEQYF. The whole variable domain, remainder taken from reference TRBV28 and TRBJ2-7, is DVKVTQSSRYLVKRTGEKVFLECVQDMDHENMFWYRQDPGLGLRLIYFSYDVKMKEKGDIPEGYSVSREKKERFSLILESASTNQTSMYLCASRAPGLPYEQYFGPGTRLTVT.

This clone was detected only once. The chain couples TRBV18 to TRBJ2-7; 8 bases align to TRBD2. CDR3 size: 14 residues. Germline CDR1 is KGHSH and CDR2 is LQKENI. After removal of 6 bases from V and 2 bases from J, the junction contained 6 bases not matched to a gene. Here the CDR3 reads CASSPGTRAYEQYF. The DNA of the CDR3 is TGTGCCAGCTCCCCCGGGACTAGGGCCTACGAGCAGTACTTC.

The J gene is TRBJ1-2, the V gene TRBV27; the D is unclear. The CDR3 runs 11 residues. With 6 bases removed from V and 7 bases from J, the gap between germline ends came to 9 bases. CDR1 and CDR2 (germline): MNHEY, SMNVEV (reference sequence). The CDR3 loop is CASSGGGGYTF. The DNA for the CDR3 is TGTGCCAGCAGCGGCGGTGGTGGCTACACCTTC.

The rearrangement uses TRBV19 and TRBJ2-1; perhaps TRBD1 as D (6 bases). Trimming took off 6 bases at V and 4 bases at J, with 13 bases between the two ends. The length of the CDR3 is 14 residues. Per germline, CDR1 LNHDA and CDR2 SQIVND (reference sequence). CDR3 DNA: TGTGCCAGTAGACCTCGGACAGCGTACAATGAGCAGTTCTTC. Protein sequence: CASRPRTAYNEQFF.